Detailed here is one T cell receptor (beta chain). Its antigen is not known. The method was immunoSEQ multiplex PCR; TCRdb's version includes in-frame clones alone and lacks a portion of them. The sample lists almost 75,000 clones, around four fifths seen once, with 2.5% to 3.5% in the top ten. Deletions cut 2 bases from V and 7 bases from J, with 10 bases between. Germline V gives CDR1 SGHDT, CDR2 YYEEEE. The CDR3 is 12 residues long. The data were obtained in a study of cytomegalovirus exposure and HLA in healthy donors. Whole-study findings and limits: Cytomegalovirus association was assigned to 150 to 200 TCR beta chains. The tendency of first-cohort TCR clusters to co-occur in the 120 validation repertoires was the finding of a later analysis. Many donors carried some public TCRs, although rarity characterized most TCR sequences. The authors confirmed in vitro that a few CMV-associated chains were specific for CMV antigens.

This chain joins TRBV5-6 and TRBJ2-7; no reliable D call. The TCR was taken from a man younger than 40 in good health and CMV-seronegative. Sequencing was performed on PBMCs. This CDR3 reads CASSLPAREQYF. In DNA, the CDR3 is TGTGCCAGCAGCTTACCGGCGAGGGAGCAGTACTTC.